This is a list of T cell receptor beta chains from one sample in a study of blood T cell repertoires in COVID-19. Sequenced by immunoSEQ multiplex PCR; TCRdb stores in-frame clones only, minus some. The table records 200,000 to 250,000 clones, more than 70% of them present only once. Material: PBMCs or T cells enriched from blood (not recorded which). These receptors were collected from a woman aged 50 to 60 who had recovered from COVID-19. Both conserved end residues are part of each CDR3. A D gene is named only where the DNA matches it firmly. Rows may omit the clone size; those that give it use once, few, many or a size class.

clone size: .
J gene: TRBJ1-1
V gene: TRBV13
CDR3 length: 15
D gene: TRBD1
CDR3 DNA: TGTGCCAGCAGCGTAGAACAGGGGGTGAGGACTGAAGCTTTCTTT
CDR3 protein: CASSVEQGVRTEAFF

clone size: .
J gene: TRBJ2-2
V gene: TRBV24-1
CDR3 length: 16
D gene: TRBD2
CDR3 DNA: TGTGCCACCAGTGATTTCAGGAGCGGGACTCTCGGGGAGCTGTTTTTT
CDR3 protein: CATSDFRSGTLGELFF

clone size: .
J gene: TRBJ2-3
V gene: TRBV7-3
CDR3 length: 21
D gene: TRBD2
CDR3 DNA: TGTGCCAGCAGCTCCACCGGTGGACTAGCGGGAGCTCTAGGGGGCACAGATACGCAGTATTTT
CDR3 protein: CASSSTGGLAGALGGTDTQYF

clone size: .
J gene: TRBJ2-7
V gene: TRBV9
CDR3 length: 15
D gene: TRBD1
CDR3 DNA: TGTGCCAGCAGCGTAGGGTGGGACAGGGTGGACGAGCAGTACTTC
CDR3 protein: CASSVGWDRVDEQYF

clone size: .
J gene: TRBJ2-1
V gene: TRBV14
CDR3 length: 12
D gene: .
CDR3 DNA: TGTGCCAGCAGCCAGAGAAACAATGAGCAGTTCTTC
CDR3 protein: CASSQRNNEQFF

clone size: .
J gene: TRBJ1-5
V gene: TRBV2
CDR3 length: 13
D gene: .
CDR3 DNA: TGTGCCAGCGCACAGGGCCCCAATCAGCCCCAGCATTTT
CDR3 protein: CASAQGPNQPQHF

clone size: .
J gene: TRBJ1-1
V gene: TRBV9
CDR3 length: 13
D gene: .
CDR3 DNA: TGTGCCAGCAGCGCGAGCCCGAACACTGAAGCTTTCTTT
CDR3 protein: CASSASPNTEAFF

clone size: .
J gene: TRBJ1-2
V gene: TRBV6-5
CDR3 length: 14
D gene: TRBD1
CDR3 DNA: TGTGCCACACACCGTGGCAGGGGGCTCCATGGCTACACCTTC
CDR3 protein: CATHRGRGLHGYTF

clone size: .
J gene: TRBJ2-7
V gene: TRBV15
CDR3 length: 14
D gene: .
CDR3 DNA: TGTGCCACCAGCAGAGATGGGTCTAGTAAAAAGCAGTACTTC
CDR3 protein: CATSRDGSSKKQYF

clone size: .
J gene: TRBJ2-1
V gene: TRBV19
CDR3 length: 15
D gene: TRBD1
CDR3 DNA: TGTGCCAGTACCCGAGACAGGGCCACCTACAATGAGCAGTTCTTC
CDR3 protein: CASTRDRATYNEQFF

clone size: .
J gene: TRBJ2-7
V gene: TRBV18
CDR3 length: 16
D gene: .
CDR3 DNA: TGTGCCAGCTCACCACCAGGACTACTAAGCTCCTACGAGCAGTACTTC
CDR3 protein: CASSPPGLLSSYEQYF

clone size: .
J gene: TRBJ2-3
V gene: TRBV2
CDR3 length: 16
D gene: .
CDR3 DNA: TGTGCCACCACTTTGGACTATCTCGTACCCACAGATACGCAGTATTTT
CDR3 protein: CATTLDYLVPTDTQYF

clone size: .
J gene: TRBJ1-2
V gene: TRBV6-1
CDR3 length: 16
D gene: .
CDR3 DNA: TGTGCCAGCAGTGAAGTCGGGGAGGGGGTTAACTATGGCTACACCTTC
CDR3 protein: CASSEVGEGVNYGYTF

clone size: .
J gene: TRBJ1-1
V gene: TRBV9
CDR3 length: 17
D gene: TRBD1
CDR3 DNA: TGTGCCAGCAGCGCAGCCGGACAGGGGGCCGGAAGCACTGAAGCTTTCTTT
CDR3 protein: CASSAAGQGAGSTEAFF

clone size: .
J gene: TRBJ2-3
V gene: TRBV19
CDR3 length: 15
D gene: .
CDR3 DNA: TGTGCCAGTAGCCTCTGGGCGGAGGACGCAGATACGCAGTATTTT
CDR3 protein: CASSLWAEDADTQYF

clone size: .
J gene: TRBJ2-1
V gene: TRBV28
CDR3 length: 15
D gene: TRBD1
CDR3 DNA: TGTGCCAGCCATGAGAGGGGACAGGGGCACAATGAGCAGTTCTTC
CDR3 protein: CASHERGQGHNEQFF

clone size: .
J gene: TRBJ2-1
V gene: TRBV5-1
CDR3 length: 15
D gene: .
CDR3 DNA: TGCGCCAGCAGCCCGTTGACAGTCCGGTACAATGAGCAGTTCTTC
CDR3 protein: CASSPLTVRYNEQFF

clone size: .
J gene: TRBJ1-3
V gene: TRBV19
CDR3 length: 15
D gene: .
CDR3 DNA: TGTGCCAGTAGTATGGACAGATCCTCTGGAAACACCATATATTTT
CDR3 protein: CASSMDRSSGNTIYF

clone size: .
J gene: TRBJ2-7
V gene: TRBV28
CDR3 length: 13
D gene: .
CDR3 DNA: TGTGCCAGCAGGGAGGGAGGTGCCTACGAGCAGTACTTC
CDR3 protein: CASREGGAYEQYF

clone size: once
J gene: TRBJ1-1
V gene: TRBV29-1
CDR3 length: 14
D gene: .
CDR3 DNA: TGCAGCGTTGAAGTAATTGGCGGGGGGTTGGTGGCTTTCTTT
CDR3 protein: CSVEVIGGGLVAFF

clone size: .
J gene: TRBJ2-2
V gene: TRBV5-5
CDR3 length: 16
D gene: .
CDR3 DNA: TGTGCCAGCAGCTCCGGCAGCGCCCTGAGCACCGGGGAGCTGTTTTTT
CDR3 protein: CASSSGSALSTGELFF

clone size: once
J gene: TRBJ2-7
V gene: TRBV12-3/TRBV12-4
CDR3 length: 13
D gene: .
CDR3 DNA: TGTGCCAGCAGTTACAGGGTGAGCTACGAGCAGTACTTC
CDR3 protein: CASSYRVSYEQYF

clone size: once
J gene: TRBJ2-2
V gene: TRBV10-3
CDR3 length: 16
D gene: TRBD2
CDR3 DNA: TGTGCCATCAGTGAGAGGGAGCGGGGATACACCGGGGAGCTGTTTTTT
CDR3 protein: CAISERERGYTGELFF

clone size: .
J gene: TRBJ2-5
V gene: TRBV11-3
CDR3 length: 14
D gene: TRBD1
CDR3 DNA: TGTGCCAGCAGCTTACGGGACAGGGGCCAGACCCAGTACTTC
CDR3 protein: CASSLRDRGQTQYF

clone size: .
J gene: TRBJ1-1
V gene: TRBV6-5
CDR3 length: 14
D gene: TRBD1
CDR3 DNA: TGTGCCAGCTCTCCCCTGGACAGGTCTTCTGAAGCTTTCTTT
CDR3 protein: CASSPLDRSSEAFF

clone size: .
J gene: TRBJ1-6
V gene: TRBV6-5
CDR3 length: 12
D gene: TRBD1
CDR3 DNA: TGTGCCAGCGGACAGGGGGCCGCACCCCTCCACTTT
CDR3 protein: CASGQGAAPLHF

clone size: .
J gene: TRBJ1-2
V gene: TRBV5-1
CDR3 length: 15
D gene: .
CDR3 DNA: TGCGCCAGCAGCTTGGGAGGGGGATTGAACTATGGCTACACCTTC
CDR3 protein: CASSLGGGLNYGYTF

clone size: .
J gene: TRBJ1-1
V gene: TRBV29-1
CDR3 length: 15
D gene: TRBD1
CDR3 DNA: TGCAGCGTTGTTGAGTATGGGCAGGGGGCGGCTGAAGCTTTCTTT
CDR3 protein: CSVVEYGQGAAEAFF

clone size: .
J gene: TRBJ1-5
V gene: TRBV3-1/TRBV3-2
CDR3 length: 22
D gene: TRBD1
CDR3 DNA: TGTGCCAGCAGCCAACTCAACCCAACCACAACAGGGGACTTAAGGATGAATCAGCCCCAGCATTTT
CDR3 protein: CASSQLNPTTTGDLRMNQPQHF

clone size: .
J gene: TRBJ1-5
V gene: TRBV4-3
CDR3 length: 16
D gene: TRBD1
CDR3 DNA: TGCGCCAGCAGCCAAACCACGGGACAGGGAAACCAGCCCCAGCATTTT
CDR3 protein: CASSQTTGQGNQPQHF

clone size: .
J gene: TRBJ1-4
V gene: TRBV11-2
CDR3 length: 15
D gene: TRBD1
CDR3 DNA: TGTGCCAGCAGCCTTAACAGGGGAACGAATGAAAAACTGTTTTTT
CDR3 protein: CASSLNRGTNEKLFF

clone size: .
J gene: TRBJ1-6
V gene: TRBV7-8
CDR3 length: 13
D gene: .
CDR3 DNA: TGTGCCAGCCGGCTGAGGCTCGAGTCACCCCTCCACTTT
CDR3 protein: CASRLRLESPLHF

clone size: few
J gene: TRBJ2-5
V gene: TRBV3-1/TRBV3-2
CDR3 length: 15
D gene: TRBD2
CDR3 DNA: TGTGCCAGCAGCCAAGCACTAGCGGAACAAGAGACCCAGTACTTC
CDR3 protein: CASSQALAEQETQYF

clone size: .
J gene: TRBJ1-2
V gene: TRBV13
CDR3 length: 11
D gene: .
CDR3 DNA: TGTGCCAGCAGCTGGCGGGGGGGCTACACCTTC
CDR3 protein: CASSWRGGYTF

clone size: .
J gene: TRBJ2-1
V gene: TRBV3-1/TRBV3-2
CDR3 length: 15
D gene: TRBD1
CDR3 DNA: TGTGCCAGCAGCCAAAGACAGGGGGCGGGCAATGAGCAGTTCTTC
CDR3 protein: CASSQRQGAGNEQFF

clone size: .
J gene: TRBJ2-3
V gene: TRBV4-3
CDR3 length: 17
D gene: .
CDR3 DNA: TGCGCCAGCAGCCAAGAAATACGGGACACTCGCACAGATACGCAGTATTTT
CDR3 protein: CASSQEIRDTRTDTQYF

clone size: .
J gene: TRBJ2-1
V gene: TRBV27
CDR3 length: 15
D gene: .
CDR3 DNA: TGTGCCAGCAGTGGCGGGACGCTGGTGTACAATGAGCAGTTCTTC
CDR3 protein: CASSGGTLVYNEQFF

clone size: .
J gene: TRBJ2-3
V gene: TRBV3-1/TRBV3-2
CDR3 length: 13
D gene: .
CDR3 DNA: TGTGCCAGCAGCCAAGGACGGCGGGATACGCAGTATTTT
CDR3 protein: CASSQGRRDTQYF

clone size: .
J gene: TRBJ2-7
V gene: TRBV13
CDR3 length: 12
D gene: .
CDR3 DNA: TGTGCCAGCAGCTTAGGCCTCGGCGAGCAGTACTTC
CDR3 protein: CASSLGLGEQYF

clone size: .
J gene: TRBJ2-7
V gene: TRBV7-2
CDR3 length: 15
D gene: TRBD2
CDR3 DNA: TGTGCCAGCAGCTATATAGCGGGAGGGGATTACGAGCAGTACTTC
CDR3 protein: CASSYIAGGDYEQYF

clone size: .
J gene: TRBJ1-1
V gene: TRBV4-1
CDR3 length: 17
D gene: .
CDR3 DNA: TGCGCCAGCAGCCAAGGCCTTGGGGGGTTAATGAACACTGAAGCTTTCTTT
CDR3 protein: CASSQGLGGLMNTEAFF

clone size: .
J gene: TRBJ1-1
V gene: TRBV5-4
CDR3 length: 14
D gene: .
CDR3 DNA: TGTGCCAGCAGCAAACAGGGACCGAACACTGAAGCTTTCTTT
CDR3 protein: CASSKQGPNTEAFF

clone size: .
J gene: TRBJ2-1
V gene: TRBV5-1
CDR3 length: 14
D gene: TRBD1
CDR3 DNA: TGCGCCAGCAACCTCAGGGGGCCGAGGAATGAGCAGTTCTTC
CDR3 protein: CASNLRGPRNEQFF

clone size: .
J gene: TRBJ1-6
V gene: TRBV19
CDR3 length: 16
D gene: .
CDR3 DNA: TGTGCCAGTAGTCCCCTGAGGGGGACCGGGGATTCACCCCTCCACTTT
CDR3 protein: CASSPLRGTGDSPLHF

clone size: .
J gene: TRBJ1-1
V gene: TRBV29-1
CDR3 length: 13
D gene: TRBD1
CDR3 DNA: TGCAGCACCAGACATTCAGGGGGAACTGAAGCTTTCTTT
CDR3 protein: CSTRHSGGTEAFF

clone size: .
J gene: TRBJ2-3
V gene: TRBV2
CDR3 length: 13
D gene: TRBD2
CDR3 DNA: TGTGCCAGCAGACAGCGGGAGGGGGATACGCAGTATTTT
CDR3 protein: CASRQREGDTQYF

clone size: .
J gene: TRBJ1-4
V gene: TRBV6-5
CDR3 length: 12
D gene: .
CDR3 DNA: TGTGCCATTGCGGAGGGGAATGAAAAACTGTTTTTT
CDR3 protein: CAIAEGNEKLFF

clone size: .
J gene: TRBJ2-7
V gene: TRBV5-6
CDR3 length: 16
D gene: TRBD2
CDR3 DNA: TGTGCCAGCAGCGTACGTACTAGCGGACTATACTACGAGCAGTACTTC
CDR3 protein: CASSVRTSGLYYEQYF

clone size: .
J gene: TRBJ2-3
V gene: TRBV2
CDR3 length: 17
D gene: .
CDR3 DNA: TGTGCCAGCAGTGAATCGGAGTCAGGGGTCAGCACAGATACGCAGTATTTT
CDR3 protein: CASSESESGVSTDTQYF

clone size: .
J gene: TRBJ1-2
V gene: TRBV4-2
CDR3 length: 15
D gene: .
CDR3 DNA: TGTGCCAGCAGCCAAGATGTCGAGGAGTCCTATGGCTACACCTTC
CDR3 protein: CASSQDVEESYGYTF

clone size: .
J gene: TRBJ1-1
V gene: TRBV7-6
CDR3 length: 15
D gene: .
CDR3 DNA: TGTGCCAGCAGCCCGCAGACAGGTTTGAACACTGAAGCTTTCTTT
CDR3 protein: CASSPQTGLNTEAFF

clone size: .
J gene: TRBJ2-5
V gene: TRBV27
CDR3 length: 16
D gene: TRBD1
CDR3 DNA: TGTGCCAGCAGTCCCGGGACAGGGGACCCCACAGAGACCCAGTACTTC
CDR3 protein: CASSPGTGDPTETQYF

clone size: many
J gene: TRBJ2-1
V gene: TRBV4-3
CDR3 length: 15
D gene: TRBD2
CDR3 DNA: TGCGCCAGCAGCCGAAGCGGGAGGAAGATGAATGAGCAGTTCTTC
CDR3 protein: CASSRSGRKMNEQFF

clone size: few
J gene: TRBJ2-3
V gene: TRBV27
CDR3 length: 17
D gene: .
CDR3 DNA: TGTGCCAGCAGTTCACCCCCCGCGGCGGGAAGCACAGATACGCAGTATTTT
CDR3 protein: CASSSPPAAGSTDTQYF

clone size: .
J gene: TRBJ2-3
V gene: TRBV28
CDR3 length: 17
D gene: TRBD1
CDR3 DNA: TGTGCCAGCAGTATAATGATAGGAGACAGGGGCACAGATACGCAGTATTTT
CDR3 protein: CASSIMIGDRGTDTQYF

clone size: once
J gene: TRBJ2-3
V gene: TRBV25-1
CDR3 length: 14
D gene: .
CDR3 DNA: TGTGCCAGCAGTGAAACGTGGAGGGGAGATACGCAGTATTTT
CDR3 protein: CASSETWRGDTQYF

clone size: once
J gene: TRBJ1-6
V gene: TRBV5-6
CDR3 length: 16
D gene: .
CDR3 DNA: TGTGCCAGCAGCCCTCGAGGGTGGAGAATGGGTTCACCCCTCCACTTT
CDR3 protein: CASSPRGWRMGSPLHF

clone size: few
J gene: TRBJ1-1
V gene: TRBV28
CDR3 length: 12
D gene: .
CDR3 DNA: TGTGCCACCTCACAGGGAACAACTGAAGCTTTCTTT
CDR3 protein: CATSQGTTEAFF

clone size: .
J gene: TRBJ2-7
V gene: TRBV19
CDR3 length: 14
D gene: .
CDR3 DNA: TGTGCCAGTAGTCGCACCCCGGGGTCCTACGAGCAGTACTTC
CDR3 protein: CASSRTPGSYEQYF

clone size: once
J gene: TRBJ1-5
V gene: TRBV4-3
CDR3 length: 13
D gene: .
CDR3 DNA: TGCGCCAGCAGCCCTTCGTTCAATCAGCCCCAGCATTTT
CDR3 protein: CASSPSFNQPQHF